This T cell receptor (beta chain) was observed in a study of T cell responses to AZD1222 COVID-19 vaccine. Study findings and constraints: The donors showed a predominance of white British ancestry and of females, with possible underestimation of clonal diversity. Two AZD1222 administrations were followed by greater Spike-specific TCR breadth and depth. After the peak T cell response, and only then, were repertoires sampled.

CDR3 length equals 14 residues. Germline-derived CDR1 and CDR2 are SGHNT and YYREEE (reference sequence). Trimming removed 7 bases from V and 1 base from J, with 15 bases in between. Libraries were prepared by immunoSEQ multiplex PCR; TCRdb keeps only in-frame clonotypes and omits some of them. Of approximately 150,000 clones in the sample, around 84% were seen once. Regarding this clone: Its antigen is unknown.

V usage is TRBV5-4 and J usage is TRBJ2-7; D gene uncertain. Sample: peripheral blood, taken 28 days after the second AZD1222 dose. This sequence originates from an adult who received the AZD1222 COVID-19 vaccine. CDR3 protein: CASHLEAPSYEQYF. CDR3 DNA: TGTGCCAGCCATCTCGAGGCCCCTTCCTACGAGCAGTACTTC.